The rows below give T cell receptor beta chains drawn from one sample of a study of T cells in localized non-small cell lung cancer. The method was immunoSEQ multiplex PCR; TCRdb's version includes in-frame clones alone and lacks a portion of them. The sample consists of 45,000 or so clones, 91% of them appearing once. The starting material was PBMCs, obtained before any cancer treatment. These receptors came from a woman aged 40-75 years with stage II lung adenocarcinoma. The CDR3 runs from the conserved cysteine through the conserved F or W. A D gene is named only where the DNA matches it firmly. Size is omitted from some rows. Given values are once, few, many or a class for expanded clones.

NA,TRBJ2-7,TRBD2,TRBV7-2,CASSLDPSGAYEQYF,TGTGCCAGCAGCTTAGATCCTAGCGGGGCCTACGAGCAGTACTTC
NA,TRBJ2-1,TRBD2,TRBV19,CASKDASGAYNEQFF,TGTGCCAGTAAGGATGCGAGCGGGGCCTACAATGAGCAGTTCTTC
NA,TRBJ1-1,NA,TRBV19,CASSATRDSGSEAFF,TGTGCCAGTAGTGCTACCAGGGATTCGGGGTCTGAAGCTTTCTTT
NA,TRBJ2-2,TRBD2,TRBV29-1,CSVLTSGAGELFF,TGCAGCGTTTTGACTAGCGGGGCGGGGGAGCTGTTTTTT
NA,TRBJ2-7,NA,TRBV18,CASSPQVVSYEQYF,TGTGCCAGCTCACCACAAGTGGTCTCCTACGAGCAGTACTTC
NA,TRBJ1-5,NA,TRBV9,CASSDRTGQPQHF,TGTGCCAGCAGTGACCGGACGGGTCAGCCCCAGCATTTT
NA,TRBJ2-7,TRBD1,TRBV28,CASSPPDRGKRQYF,TGTGCCAGCAGTCCCCCGGACAGGGGGAAACGGCAGTACTTC
NA,TRBJ2-7,NA,TRBV7-8,CASSLRNRAPGGQYF,TGTGCCAGCAGCTTAAGGAATCGGGCCCCAGGTGGGCAGTACTTC
NA,TRBJ2-7,TRBD2,TRBV18,CASFGTLGGYEQYF,TGTGCCAGCTTTGGGACCCTCGGGGGGTACGAGCAGTACTTC
NA,TRBJ1-2,NA,TRBV14,CASSQDPGAQAANYGYTF,TGTGCCAGCAGCCAAGATCCCGGGGCGCAAGCGGCAAACTATGGCTACACCTTC
NA,TRBJ2-7,NA,TRBV10-3,CAIRADGSYEQYF,TGTGCCATCAGAGCGGACGGCTCCTACGAGCAGTACTTC
NA,TRBJ2-3,NA,TRBV10-1,CASSSTTDGGTDTQYF,TGCGCCAGCAGTTCTACGACAGACGGAGGTACAGATACGCAGTATTTT
NA,TRBJ2-7,NA,TRBV4-1,CASSQDFGGLPPYEQYF,TGCGCCAGCAGCCAAGATTTTGGGGGACTCCCGCCCTACGAGCAGTACTTC
NA,TRBJ1-5,NA,TRBV19,CASSPGWNQPQHF,TGTGCCAGTAGTCCCGGGTGGAATCAGCCCCAGCATTTT
NA,TRBJ1-2,NA,TRBV7-3,CASSSDDGRAGYTF,TGTGCCAGCAGCTCCGATGATGGCAGGGCTGGCTACACCTTC
NA,TRBJ2-7,NA,TRBV9,CASSVDGLYEQYF,TGTGCCAGCAGCGTAGACGGCCTCTACGAGCAGTACTTC
NA,TRBJ2-1,NA,TRBV18,CASSPSPIGGPGSYNEQFF,TGTGCCAGCTCACCATCCCCCATCGGAGGGCCGGGCTCCTACAATGAGCAGTTCTTC
NA,TRBJ1-1,TRBD1,TRBV10-3,CATRGVDRGNTEAFF,TGTGCCACGCGGGGCGTAGACAGGGGGAACACTGAAGCTTTCTTT
NA,TRBJ2-1,NA,TRBV5-1,CASSLDVAAGVEQFF,TGCGCCAGCAGCTTGGACGTAGCGGCTGGGGTCGAGCAGTTCTTC
once,TRBJ1-2,NA,TRBV6-6,CASSWGGQTNYGYTF,TGTGCCAGCAGTTGGGGGGGGCAGACTAACTATGGCTACACCTTC
NA,TRBJ1-1,NA,TRBV7-7,CASSLDSGTEAFF,TGTGCCAGCAGCCTGGACAGTGGCACTGAAGCTTTCTTT
NA,TRBJ1-2,TRBD1,TRBV7-8,CASSAGGMQGYTF,TGTGCCAGCAGCGCAGGGGGGATGCAAGGCTACACCTTC
NA,TRBJ2-7,NA,TRBV10-2,CASSEAREGNEQYF,TGCGCCAGCAGTGAGGCCCGTGAGGGGAACGAGCAGTACTTC
once,TRBJ1-1,NA,TRBV27,CASSSWKGGGFEAFF,TGTGCCAGCAGTTCCTGGAAAGGGGGTGGTTTTGAAGCTTTCTTT
NA,TRBJ1-5,NA,TRBV9,CASSVDVGNQPQHF,TGTGCCAGCAGCGTAGATGTCGGCAATCAGCCCCAGCATTTT
NA,TRBJ1-2,TRBD1,TRBV5-1,CASSIGQDNYGYTF,TGCGCCAGCAGCATAGGACAGGACAACTATGGCTACACCTTC
NA,TRBJ1-1,NA,TRBV28,CASSLSRSSEAFF,TGTGCCAGCAGTTTATCCCGCAGCAGTGAAGCTTTCTTT
NA,TRBJ2-1,TRBD2,TRBV4-1,CASSPQEREFNEQFF,TGCGCCAGCAGCCCCCAGGAGCGGGAGTTCAATGAGCAGTTCTTC
once,TRBJ1-2,TRBD1,TRBV2,CARGDRVDYGYTF,TGTGCCAGAGGGGACAGGGTCGATTATGGCTACACCTTC
NA,TRBJ2-2,NA,TRBV7-7,CASSSGRDTGELFF,TGTGCCAGCAGCTCGGGACGGGACACCGGGGAGCTGTTTTTT
NA,TRBJ1-5,NA,TRBV28,CASMSYSNQPQHF,TGTGCCAGCATGTCATATAGCAATCAGCCCCAGCATTTT
NA,TRBJ1-2,NA,TRBV5-1,CASSKKGDPFGYTF,TGCGCCAGCAGCAAAAAGGGAGATCCTTTTGGCTACACCTTC
once,TRBJ1-2,TRBD1,TRBV6-1,CASSEAYRGNDGYTF,TGTGCCAGCAGTGAAGCGTACAGGGGAAATGATGGCTACACCTTC
once,TRBJ1-1,NA,TRBV28,CASSSPSDSNTEAFF,TGTGCCAGCAGTTCCCCATCCGACTCGAACACTGAAGCTTTCTTT
NA,TRBJ1-1,TRBD1,TRBV11-2,CASSLGKQGSRDTEAFF,TGTGCCAGCAGCTTAGGTAAACAGGGGAGTAGGGACACTGAAGCTTTCTTT
NA,TRBJ2-7,NA,TRBV4-1,CASSLSGSSYEQYF,TGCGCCAGCAGCCTATCGGGGAGCTCCTACGAGCAGTACTTC
NA,TRBJ1-5,NA,TRBV28,CASGGGYYSNQPQHF,TGTGCCAGCGGGGGGGGGTACTATAGCAATCAGCCCCAGCATTTT
NA,TRBJ2-1,NA,TRBV27,CASSLRDKQFF,TGTGCCAGCAGTTTAAGGGATAAGCAGTTCTTC
NA,TRBJ1-2,TRBD1,TRBV5-1,CASSLVGTGDYGYTF,TGCGCCAGCAGCTTGGTAGGGACAGGGGACTATGGCTACACCTTC
NA,TRBJ1-1,TRBD1,TRBV5-4,CASSRGQGNEAFF,TGTGCCAGCAGTCGGGGACAGGGAAATGAAGCTTTCTTT
NA,TRBJ2-6,NA,TRBV21-1,CASSRHLGGSGANVLTF,TGTGCCAGCAGCAGACATTTGGGGGGATCTGGGGCCAACGTCCTGACTTTC
NA,TRBJ2-5,TRBD2,TRBV7-6,CASSLEELVPGLGSQETQYF,TGTGCCAGCAGCTTAGAAGAATTAGTACCGGGACTAGGGAGTCAAGAGACCCAGTACTTC
NA,TRBJ2-1,TRBD2,TRBV5-1,CASSLDGSGGNEQFF,TGCGCCAGCAGCTTGGACGGCTCGGGGGGCAATGAGCAGTTCTTC
NA,TRBJ2-5,NA,TRBV5-1,CASSLQGEETQYF,TGCGCCAGCAGCTTGCAAGGCGAAGAGACCCAGTACTTC
NA,TRBJ1-5,NA,TRBV2,CASSESESGNQPQHF,TGTGCCAGCAGTGAAAGTGAATCGGGCAATCAGCCCCAGCATTTT
NA,TRBJ2-5,NA,TRBV7-9,CASSSVGKETQYF,TGTGCCAGCAGCTCCGTGGGTAAAGAGACCCAGTACTTC
NA,TRBJ2-2,NA,TRBV10-3,CAISYLNTGELFF,TGTGCCATCAGCTACCTGAACACCGGGGAGCTGTTTTTT
NA,TRBJ1-1,TRBD1,TRBV28,CASRTGDRVFGMTEAFF,TGTGCCAGCAGGACCGGGGACAGGGTTTTCGGAATGACTGAAGCTTTCTTT
NA,TRBJ2-1,NA,TRBV11-3,CASSPSPGSYNEQFF,TGTGCCAGCAGCCCCTCTCCGGGCTCCTACAATGAGCAGTTCTTC
NA,TRBJ2-1,TRBD1,TRBV2,CASSQGANQGNEQFF,TGTGCCAGCAGTCAGGGGGCCAATCAGGGGAATGAGCAGTTCTTC
NA,TRBJ1-5,NA,TRBV19,CASSLYRDQPQHF,TGTGCCAGCTCCCTCTACAGGGATCAGCCCCAGCATTTT
once,TRBJ2-1,NA,TRBV7-2,CASTIDWGGEQFF,TGTGCCAGCACGATCGACTGGGGTGGCGAGCAGTTCTTC
NA,TRBJ2-6,NA,TRBV7-9,CASSVHLVSGANVLTF,TGTGCCAGCAGCGTTCACTTAGTCTCTGGGGCCAACGTCCTGACTTTC
NA,TRBJ1-4,TRBD1,TRBV27,CASSLFTGEGEKLFF,TGTGCCAGCAGTTTATTTACAGGGGAAGGCGAAAAACTGTTTTTT
NA,TRBJ2-1,TRBD2,TRBV19,CASSIVSSGRRVQFF,TGTGCCAGTAGTATAGTGTCTAGCGGGAGAAGGGTGCAGTTCTTC
NA,TRBJ2-5,TRBD2,TRBV7-9,CASIPERGGRRGETQYF,TGTGCCAGCATCCCAGAGCGGGGGGGCCGGAGAGGCGAGACCCAGTACTTC
NA,TRBJ1-5,TRBD1,TRBV6-5,CASRLNRQGPQHF,TGTGCCAGCAGACTCAATAGACAGGGGCCCCAGCATTTT
NA,TRBJ2-7,TRBD1,TRBV6-1,CASSEVGQGLTVYF,TGTGCCAGCAGTGAAGTGGGACAGGGGCTCACCGTTTACTTC